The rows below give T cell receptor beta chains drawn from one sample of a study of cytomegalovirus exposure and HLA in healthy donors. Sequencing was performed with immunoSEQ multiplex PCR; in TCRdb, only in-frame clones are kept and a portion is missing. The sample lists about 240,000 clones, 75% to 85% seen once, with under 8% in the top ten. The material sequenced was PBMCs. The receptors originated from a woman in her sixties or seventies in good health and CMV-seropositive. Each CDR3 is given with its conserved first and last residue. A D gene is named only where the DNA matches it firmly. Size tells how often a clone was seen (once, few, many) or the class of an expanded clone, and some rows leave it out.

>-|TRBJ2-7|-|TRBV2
TGTGCCACTACGAATGGACTATCAAGCGAGCAGTACTTC
CATTNGLSSEQYF
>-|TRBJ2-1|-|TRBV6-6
TGTGCCAGCTCCGGGACTTTCCGTGAGCAGTTCTTC
CASSGTFREQFF
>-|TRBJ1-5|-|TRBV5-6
TGTGCCAGCAACTCCCGGACTGGGCTGGATAATCAGCCCCAGCATTTT
CASNSRTGLDNQPQHF
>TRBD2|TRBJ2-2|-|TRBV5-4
TGTGCCAGCAGCTTGGATAGCGGGATGGCCGGGGAGCTGTTTTTT
CASSLDSGMAGELFF
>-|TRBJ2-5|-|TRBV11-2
TGTGCCAGCAGCTTCCGGGACAAAGAGACCCAGTACTTC
CASSFRDKETQYF
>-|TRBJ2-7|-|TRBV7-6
TGTGCCAGCAGCCCAGAGGGCCGCGCGGGGTACGAGCAGTACTTC
CASSPEGRAGYEQYF
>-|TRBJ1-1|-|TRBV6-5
TGTGCCAGCAGTTGGCCCGGGGCGCCGCGGGGCACTGAAGCTTTCTTT
CASSWPGAPRGTEAFF
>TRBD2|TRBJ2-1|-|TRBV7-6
TGTGCCAGCAGCCCCACTAGCGGCTCCTACAATGAGCAGTTCTTC
CASSPTSGSYNEQFF
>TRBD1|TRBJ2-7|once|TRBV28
TGTGCCAGCTATAATAGGGGGCAGGGAGTCTACGAGCAGTACTTC
CASYNRGQGVYEQYF
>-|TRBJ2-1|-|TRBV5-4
TGTGCCAGCAGCCCCCTCGCCCCTACTAGCATCTACAATGAGCAGTTCTTC
CASSPLAPTSIYNEQFF
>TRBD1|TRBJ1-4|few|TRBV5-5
TGTGCCAGCAGCGTGGGACAGCTCACAACTAATGAAAAACTGTTTTTT
CASSVGQLTTNEKLFF
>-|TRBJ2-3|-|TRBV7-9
TGTTCCTCCAAGCCGCTAGCGTCGAGCACAGATACGCAGTATTTT
CSSKPLASSTDTQYF
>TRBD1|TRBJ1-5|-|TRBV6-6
TGTGCCAGCAGTCCTATCGACAGGGTTCAGCCCCAGCATTTT
CASSPIDRVQPQHF
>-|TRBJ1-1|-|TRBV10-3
TGTGCCATCAGAGGACAGTTGAACACTGAAGCTTTCTTT
CAIRGQLNTEAFF
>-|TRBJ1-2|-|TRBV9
TGTGCCAGCAGCCCCGTCGGCTACACCTTC
CASSPVGYTF
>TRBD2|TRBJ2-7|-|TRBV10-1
TGCGCCAGCAGTGTTTTCCCTCTAGCGGGAGAGCGCTACGAGCAGTACTTC
CASSVFPLAGERYEQYF
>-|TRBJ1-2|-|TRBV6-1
TGTGCCAGCAGTGAACTTACAGGACGCAAGGGCTACACCTTC
CASSELTGRKGYTF